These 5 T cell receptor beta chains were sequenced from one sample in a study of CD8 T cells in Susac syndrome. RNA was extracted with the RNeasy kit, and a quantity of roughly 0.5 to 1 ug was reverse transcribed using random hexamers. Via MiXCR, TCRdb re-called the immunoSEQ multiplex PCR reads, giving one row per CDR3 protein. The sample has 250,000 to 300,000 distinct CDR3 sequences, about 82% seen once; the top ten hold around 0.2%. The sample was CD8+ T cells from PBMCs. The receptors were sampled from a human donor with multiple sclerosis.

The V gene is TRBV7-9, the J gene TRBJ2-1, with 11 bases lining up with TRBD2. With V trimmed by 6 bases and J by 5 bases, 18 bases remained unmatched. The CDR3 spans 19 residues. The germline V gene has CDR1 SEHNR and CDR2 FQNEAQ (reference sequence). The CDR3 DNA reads TGTGCCAGCAGTTTACCGAGGGGGGCCGGGACTAGCGGCCACAATGAGCAGTTCTTC. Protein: CASSLPRGAGTSGHNEQFF.

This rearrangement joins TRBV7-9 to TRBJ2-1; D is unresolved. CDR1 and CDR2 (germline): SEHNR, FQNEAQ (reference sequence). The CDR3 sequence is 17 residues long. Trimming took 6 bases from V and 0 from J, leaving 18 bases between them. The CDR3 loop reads CASRPTDGASSYNEQFF. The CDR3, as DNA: TGTGCCAGCAGGCCGACGGACGGTGCGAGCTCCTACAATGAGCAGTTCTTC. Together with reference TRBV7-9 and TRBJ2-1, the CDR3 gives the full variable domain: DTGVSQNPRHKITKRGQNVTFRCDPISEHNRLYWYRQTLGQGPEFLTYFQNEAQLEKSRLLSDRFSAERPKGSFSTLEIQRTEQGDSAMYLCASRPTDGASSYNEQFFGPGTRLTVL.

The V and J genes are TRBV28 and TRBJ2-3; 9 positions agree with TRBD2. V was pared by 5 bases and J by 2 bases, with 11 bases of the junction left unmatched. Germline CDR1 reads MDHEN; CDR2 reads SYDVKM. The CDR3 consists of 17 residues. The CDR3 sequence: CASSPPYRLADTDTQYF. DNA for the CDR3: TGTGCCAGCAGTCCCCCTTATAGACTAGCGGACACAGATACGCAGTATTTT.

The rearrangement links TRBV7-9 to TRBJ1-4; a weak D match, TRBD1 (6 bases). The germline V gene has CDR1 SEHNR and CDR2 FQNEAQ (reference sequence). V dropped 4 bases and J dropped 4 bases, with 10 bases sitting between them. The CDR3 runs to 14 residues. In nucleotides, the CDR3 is TGTGCCAGCAGCTCCCCAGGGGTTAATGAAAAACTGTTTTTT. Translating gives CASSSPGVNEKLFF.

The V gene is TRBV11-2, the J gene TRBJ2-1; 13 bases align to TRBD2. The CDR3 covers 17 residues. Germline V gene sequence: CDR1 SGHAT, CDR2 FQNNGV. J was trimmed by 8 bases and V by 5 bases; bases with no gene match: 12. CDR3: CASSPGLAGASFDEQFF. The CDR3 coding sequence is TGTGCCAGCAGCCCAGGACTAGCGGGAGCCTCGTTTGATGAGCAGTTCTTC.